This T cell receptor (beta chain) is from a study of PD-1 blockade in classical Hodgkin lymphoma (TCRdb year 2020). Looking at the study overall: Nivolumab dosing was 3 mg/kg intravenously every 2 weeks, continuing until either disease progression or unacceptable toxicity. To define a peripheral blood immune signature of response to PD-1 blockade in classical Hodgkin lymphoma, the study combined TCR beta sequencing with CyTOF.

In the germline V gene, CDR1 corresponds to SGHRS and CDR2 to YFSETQ. V is reduced by 0 bases and J by 4 bases, leaving a spacing of 13 bases between them. The CDR3 covers 15 residues, taking in both the cysteine and the phenylalanine. Only the CDR3 part of the read is kept: 45 bases, read in frame from the first base. The Qiagen DNeasy kit was used to extract genomic DNA both from unsorted PBMCs and from the negatively selected CD4+ and CD8+ fractions. Using primers that anneal to V and J segments, immunoSEQ multiplex PCR amplified the TCR beta CDR3 regions. Amplification bias was minimized using a synthetic immune receptor repertoire, and residual bias was removed computationally after sequencing. As for how the authors treated the data: Repertoire diversity was quantified as the Shannon entropy index using custom Python scripts. Unsorted, CD4+ and CD8+ repertoires were analyzed separately, except in combined analyses where CD4+ and CD8+ sequences were merged in silico. Clonal expansion was defined as a frequency increase of at least 2-fold after treatment compared with C1D1, and clones undetected at baseline were assigned a pseudocount of 0.5. Clones with 0 or 1 copy at C1D1 were defined as singleton clones, while clones with 2 or more copies were defined as non-singleton clones. By matching protein sequences in sorted samples from the same patient, clones expanded in unsorted samples were annotated as CD4+, CD8+ or unknown. Wilcoxon tests were applied to paired samples to test diversity changes from C1D1 to C4D1. TCRdb holds this immuneACCESS table with in-frame rearrangements only. Some clones are missing; in checked studies, unresolved V genes explain under half, and the rest has no known cause. V and J calls and clone size are those listed in that table; D and trimming were worked out from the DNA. The sample table lists 15,000 to 16,000 clones, roughly 88% of them with a count of one. The top ten constitute 30% to 45% of the sample.

The label giving this sample's time point can be read as: cycle 2 day 1 (C2D1) of nivolumab. Relapse after autologous stem cell transplantation had occurred in all trial patients, and cohorts A, B and C were distinguished by prior brentuximab vedotin exposure. The trial cohort was composed of 56 patients with relapsed/refractory classical Hodgkin lymphoma, for whom complete response, partial response or progressive disease was recorded as best overall response. Trial patients were treated with single-agent nivolumab in the multi-cohort phase II CheckMate 205 trial. An independent review committee assessed best overall response by applying the 2007 International Working Group response criteria. PBMCs from the trial were collected at three points: immediately before nivolumab initiation (C1D1), and during therapy at cycle 2 day 1 and cycle 4 day 1. Peripheral blood was collected in 8 mL Vacutainer Cell Preparation Tubes, from which PBMCs were isolated by centrifugation and then cryopreserved.

Results the study describes overall, beyond this receptor: Trial patients with a complete response had baseline diversity similar to that of newly diagnosed patients, while partial responders and progressors had significantly lower diversity. Lower diversity was seen in patients whose nivolumab began less than 1 year after ASCT, and these patients were left out of later analyses so that immune reconstitution would not confound the results. A significant rise by C4D1 was seen in CD4+ but not CD8+ TCR diversity (p=0.0027 vs p=0.16), with the rise being most apparent in complete responders (p=0.02). The study was restricted to a single clinical trial cohort, and the causes of repertoire differences, possibly disease activity or prior therapy, were left undefined. Baseline TCR diversity was reported to be lower in newly diagnosed patients than in healthy donors, and even lower in relapsed/refractory patients.

This clone was recorded once. Its recognized antigen is unknown. The input lacks base qualities; no much larger clone sits a single base away. The chain employs TRBV5-1 and TRBJ1-2; there is no confident call for the D gene. The sequence derives from a human donor with classical Hodgkin lymphoma. Sequencing was performed on peripheral blood mononuclear cells (PBMCs), taken before the second cycle of nivolumab. The sequence in DNA is TGCGCCAGCAGCTTGGAGGCGGACCGGGGCTATGGCTACACCTTC. Translated, this is CASSLEADRGYGYTF.